A selection of T cell receptor beta chains follows, all from one sample in a study of blood T cell repertoires in COVID-19. Only in-frame clones appear in the TCRdb table, and some are missing; sequencing was by immunoSEQ multiplex PCR. The sample lists approximately 220,000 clones; 65% to 90% were seen once. Material for sequencing was PBMCs or T cells enriched from blood (not recorded which). These receptors originate from a woman aged 30 to 39 who had been exposed to COVID-19. CDR3s include the opening cysteine and the closing phenylalanine or tryptophan. A D gene is named only where the DNA matches it firmly. The size entry is marked missing in some rows and otherwise reads once, few, many or a size class.

V gene,D gene,J gene,clone size,CDR3 protein,CDR3 DNA
TRBV7-4,-,TRBJ1-1,-,CASSSPEPGLGNTEAFF,TGTGCCAGCAGCTCCCCCGAACCGGGTTTGGGGAACACTGAAGCTTTCTTT
TRBV15,-,TRBJ1-6,-,CATSRVPGSPSSSSYNSPLHF,TGTGCCACCAGCAGAGTCCCAGGCTCACCCTCTTCTTCCTCCTATAATTCACCCCTCCACTTT
TRBV5-1,TRBD1,TRBJ1-6,-,CASSLGGTGGSPLHF,TGCGCCAGCAGCTTGGGAGGGACAGGTGGTTCACCCCTCCACTTT
TRBV7-9,-,TRBJ1-1,-,CASTQPTGITEAFF,TGTGCCAGCACCCAGCCGACAGGTATCACTGAAGCTTTCTTT
TRBV18,-,TRBJ2-2,-,CASSLGIGTNTGELFF,TGTGCCAGCTCACTAGGCATCGGGACGAACACCGGGGAGCTGTTTTTT
TRBV6-5,TRBD1,TRBJ1-6,-,CASSRDRNSPLHF,TGTGCCAGCAGTCGGGACAGAAATTCACCCCTCCACTTT
TRBV29-1,-,TRBJ2-1,-,CSVTTSYNEQFF,TGCAGCGTTACGACTTCCTACAATGAGCAGTTCTTC
TRBV28,TRBD2,TRBJ2-1,-,CASSLTSAPNEQFF,TGTGCCAGCAGTTTGACTAGCGCCCCTAATGAGCAGTTCTTC
TRBV13,TRBD1,TRBJ2-2,-,CASSFVQGSGELFF,TGTGCCAGCAGCTTTGTACAGGGGAGCGGGGAGCTGTTTTTT
TRBV12-3/TRBV12-4,-,TRBJ1-3,-,CASSFLRNTIYF,TGTGCCAGCAGTTTTTTAAGAAACACCATATATTTT
TRBV9,TRBD2,TRBJ2-1,-,CASSVLGGGTHNEQFF,TGTGCCAGCAGCGTTCTTGGCGGGGGTACACACAATGAGCAGTTCTTC
TRBV18,-,TRBJ2-3,-,CASSPLWPPNTQYF,TGTGCCAGCTCACCACTCTGGCCCCCAAATACGCAGTATTTT
TRBV27,-,TRBJ1-2,-,CASSLRENYGYTF,TGTGCCAGCAGTCTCAGGGAAAACTATGGCTACACCTTC
TRBV12-3/TRBV12-4,TRBD1,TRBJ1-3,many,CASSGQGRNTIYF,TGTGCCAGCAGTGGACAGGGGCGAAACACCATATATTTT
TRBV7-8,-,TRBJ1-5,-,CASSVEGQSNQPQHF,TGTGCCAGCAGCGTGGAAGGACAGAGCAATCAGCCCCAGCATTTT
TRBV4-2,-,TRBJ1-1,-,CAGQSGDPVNTEAFF,TGTGCCGGACAATCAGGGGACCCGGTGAACACTGAAGCTTTCTTT
TRBV25-1,-,TRBJ2-1,once,CASSPLQGPNEQFF,TGTGCCAGCAGTCCACTCCAGGGGCCCAATGAGCAGTTCTTC
TRBV9,TRBD1,TRBJ2-2,-,CASTLTGGAGTGELFF,TGTGCCAGCACCCTGACAGGGGGCGCGGGCACCGGGGAGCTGTTTTTT
TRBV5-1,-,TRBJ1-6,-,CASSPGGEGSPLHF,TGCGCCAGCAGCCCGGGGGGGGAAGGATCACCCCTCCACTTT
TRBV19,TRBD1,TRBJ2-7,-,CASSEQGHYEQYF,TGTGCCAGCTCGGAACAGGGGCACTACGAGCAGTACTTC
TRBV4-1,TRBD2,TRBJ2-3,-,CASSQDLAAVDTQYF,TGCGCCAGCAGCCAAGATCTAGCGGCCGTAGATACGCAGTATTTT
TRBV19,TRBD1,TRBJ1-5,once,CASSLRQGNSNQPQHF,TGTGCCAGTAGTCTCCGACAGGGTAATAGCAATCAGCCCCAGCATTTT
TRBV13,-,TRBJ2-2,few,CASRSPAGELFF,TGTGCCAGCAGGTCACCAGCCGGGGAGCTGTTTTTT
TRBV18,-,TRBJ1-5,-,CASSPPQGNQPQHF,TGTGCCAGCTCACCACCGCAGGGCAATCAGCCCCAGCATTTT
TRBV6-2/TRBV6-3,-,TRBJ1-2,-,CASSETGPYGYTF,TGTGCCAGCAGTGAGACAGGCCCCTATGGCTACACCTTC
TRBV18,TRBD2,TRBJ2-6,-,CASSPTGGTGANVLTF,TGTGCCAGCTCACCCACGGGGGGAACTGGGGCCAACGTCCTGACTTTC
TRBV19,TRBD2,TRBJ2-5,-,CASSIWGGGAETQYF,TGTGCCAGTAGTATTTGGGGGGGTGGCGCGGAGACCCAGTACTTC
TRBV5-1,-,TRBJ1-4,-,CASSLEQGGEKLFF,TGCGCCAGCAGCTTGGAACAGGGAGGGGAAAAACTGTTTTTT
TRBV6-1,-,TRBJ2-2,-,CASSDSGVNTGELFF,TGTGCCAGCAGTGATTCAGGGGTGAACACCGGGGAGCTGTTTTTT
TRBV25-1,-,TRBJ1-4,-,CASSEFGQGGNEKLFF,TGTGCCAGCAGTGAATTTGGGCAGGGTGGTAATGAAAAACTGTTTTTT
TRBV6-5,-,TRBJ2-2,once,CASSRSNTGELFF,TGTGCCAGCTCGAGGTCGAACACCGGGGAGCTGTTTTTT
TRBV6-5,TRBD1,TRBJ1-2,-,CASSLTGGGPGYTF,TGTGCCAGCAGTTTGACAGGGGGAGGCCCTGGCTACACCTTC
TRBV7-9,TRBD1,TRBJ2-5,-,CASSSRTGQETQYF,TGTGCCAGCAGCTCAAGGACAGGCCAAGAGACCCAGTACTTC
TRBV15,-,TRBJ1-1,-,CATSRATGSGTEAFF,TGTGCCACCAGCAGAGCGACCGGATCGGGCACTGAAGCTTTCTTT
TRBV27,-,TRBJ2-6,-,CASNPTGVPSGANVLTF,TGTGCCAGCAACCCTACAGGAGTACCCTCTGGGGCCAACGTCCTGACTTTC
TRBV5-4,TRBD1,TRBJ2-3,-,CAGGGTGSPDTQYF,TGTGCCGGGGGGGGGACAGGGTCCCCAGATACGCAGTATTTT
TRBV12-3/TRBV12-4,-,TRBJ2-7,-,CASRIFPYEQYF,TGTGCCAGCAGAATCTTCCCCTACGAGCAGTACTTC
TRBV10-2,-,TRBJ1-2,-,CASSEATVQAGYTF,TGCGCCAGCAGTGAGGCGACAGTTCAAGCGGGCTACACCTTC